These T cell receptor beta chains were read from a single sample in a study of T cells in Graves' hyperthyroidism and ophthalmopathy. In TCRdb, the multiplex PCR reads were re-called with MiXCR into one record per CDR3 protein. The sample lists fewer than 600,000 distinct CDR3 sequences; around 15% were seen once. Sequencing input: blood. These receptors were taken from a woman in her thirties or forties with Graves' hyperthyroidism. Each CDR3 is given without its conserved first and last residue.

v_call cdr3_aa
TRBV20-1 SAENTGRVYEQY
TRBV12-3/TRBV12-4 ASSPTGQGTGNTIY
TRBV7-9 ASSTKGGDRGRDEQF
TRBV12-3/TRBV12-4 ASSRTGGGPYNEQF
TRBV14 ASSQSYRRETQY
TRBV6-5 ASNSPMTAGPYNEQF
TRBV14 ASTGTSYNEQF
TRBV2 ASRTGTSEFEQY
TRBV19 ASRFESSFSYEQY
TRBV7-8 ASSYPLSSGGSYEQY
TRBV19 ASSMVGTTNTGELF
TRBV12-3/TRBV12-4 ASSFDRRNQPQH
TRBV29-1 SVEEVRSGYGYT
TRBV5-1 ASSLWTSSRSYNEQF
TRBV12-3/TRBV12-4 ASSFLGEAF
TRBV4-1 ASSKDRVDGELF
TRBV7-8 ASSPLAATYNEQF
TRBV7-6 ASSLVAQTGANVLT
TRBV5-1 ASSLALDTQY
TRBV28 ASSFLSGYSYNEQF